The TCR beta chain under discussion was sequenced for a study of T-cell memory formation after mild COVID-19. Each CDR3 protein gets one entry after TCRdb re-called the 5' RACE reads with MiXCR. In the table there are roughly 250,000 distinct CDR3 sequences, about a sixth of which are singletons. This clonotype was seen a few times. Germline loops: CDR1 SGHVS, CDR2 FQNEAQ. V dropped 6 bases and J dropped 2; count of bases not matched to a gene: 4. CDR3 length equals 14 residues. The chain uses TRBV7-8 and TRBJ1-2; TRBD1 agrees at 9 bases. Sequenced sample: PBMCs or a T cell subset sorted from them (not recorded which). The clonotype comes from a man aged 18 to 29 who had mild COVID-19 (a few samples of this study predate the infection). Cell type and time point are not known. CDR3 region: CASSIGTGNYGYTF. Here the CDR3 DNA reads TGTGCCAGCAGTATCGGGACAGGGAACTATGGCTACACCTTC.